The 10 T cell receptor beta chains in this list originate from one sample, sequenced in a study of early T cells in non-severe SARS-CoV-2 infection. One entry per CDR3 protein results from TCRdb running MiXCR on the 5' RACE reads. This sample has around 110,000 distinct CDR3 sequences; over 8.5% occur once, and the top ten carry about 7.6%. Material: whole blood. The source is an adult who was a healthcare worker with PCR-confirmed SARS-CoV-2 infection or an uninfected control (not recorded which).

This clonotype has just a few counts. The chain links TRBV28 to TRBJ1-1; no clear D. The CDR3 consists of 13 residues. The V end was cut by 4 bases, the J end by 6 bases, with 12 bases between. Germline lookup yields CDR1 MDHEN and CDR2 SYDVKM. The CDR3 loop is CASSSARVAEAFF. The CDR3 DNA reads as TGTGCCAGCAGTTCGGCCCGCGTGGCTGAAGCTTTCTTT.

There are a few counts of this clonotype. The V gene is TRBV7-9, the J gene TRBJ2-6; no clear D. The V gene's germline CDR1 is SEHNR and CDR2 FQNEAQ (reference sequence). V was pared by 5 bases and J by 1 base, with 6 bases between. This CDR3 spans 14 amino acids. CDR3 region: CASSPNSGANVLTF. CDR3 sequence (DNA): TGTGCCAGCAGCCCAAATTCTGGGGCCAACGTCCTGACTTTC. Filled out from reference TRBV7-9 and TRBJ2-6, the complete variable domain reads DTGVSQNPRHKITKRGQNVTFRCDPISEHNRLYWYRQTLGQGPEFLTYFQNEAQLEKSRLLSDRFSAERPKGSFSTLEIQRTEQGDSAMYLCASSPNSGANVLTFGAGSRLTVL.

This clonotype was picked up many times. V and J are TRBV2 and TRBJ2-3; no reliable D call. The CDR3 is 11 residues long. Germline V CDR1 and CDR2: SNHLY, FYNNEI. Trimming cost V 3 bases and J 6 bases, with 4 bases left between them. The CDR3 loop is CASSDSDTQYF. CDR3 bases: TGTGCCAGCAGTGATAGTGATACGCAGTATTTT.

In its sample, this clonotype was seen a few times. This chain connects TRBV11-2 to TRBJ1-1; no firm D call. V lost 5 bases and J lost 8, with 9 bases in between. The CDR3 is 11 residues long. CDR1 is SGHAT and CDR2 is FQNNGV in the germline V gene. DNA for the CDR3: TGTGCCAGCAGCCGCGGGGTAGAAGCTTTCTTT. This sequence encodes CASSRGVEAFF.

This chain links TRBV7-6 with TRBJ2-3; the match to TRBD2 covers 8 bases. The CDR3 covers 15 residues. Trimming removed 5 bases from V and 2 bases from J; junction bases left unmatched: 6. Per the germline V gene, CDR1 is SGHVS and CDR2 is FNYEAQ. The CDR3 nucleotides read TGTGCCAGCAGCCTTCCGGGACTAGACACAGATACGCAGTATTTT. Residues: CASSLPGLDTDTQYF.

V usage is TRBV28 and J usage is TRBJ2-1; no reliable D call. Trimming took 0 bases from V and 6 from J, leaving 6 bases between them. The CDR3 has 13 amino acids. CDR1 MDHEN and CDR2 SYDVKM come from the germline V gene. This chain's CDR3 is CASSLWMGNEQFF. The CDR3 DNA is TGTGCCAGCAGTTTATGGATGGGCAATGAGCAGTTCTTC.

This clonotype occurred many times. This chain connects TRBV5-1 to TRBJ1-1; 8 nucleotides line up with TRBD1. The V and J ends lost 1 base and 4 bases, in that order; junction bases with no gene match: 3. Germline V gives CDR1 SGHRS, CDR2 YFSETQ. This CDR3 comprises 14 residues. In DNA form, the CDR3 reads TGCGCCAGCAGCTTGACAGGGGGTTCCACTGAAGCTTTCTTT. Translating it yields CASSLTGGSTEAFF.

There are many counts of this clonotype. The V gene is TRBV18, the J gene TRBJ1-6; no clear D. Germline CDR1 is KGHSH and CDR2 is LQKENI. The CDR3 length is 15 residues. Trimming took 3 bases from V and 0 from J, leaving 6 bases between them. In DNA form, the CDR3 reads TGTGCCAGCTCACCGACCATCTCCTATAATTCACCCCTCCACTTT. Protein sequence: CASSPTISYNSPLHF.

The chain recombines TRBV9 with TRBJ2-3; D not certain. Between the trimmed V and J ends, which lost 3 bases and 4 bases, there was a span of 9 bases. The germline V gene encodes CDR1 SGDLS and CDR2 YYNGEE. The CDR3 extends over 13 amino acids. The CDR3 protein is CASSERVADTQYF. The DNA of the CDR3 is TGTGCCAGCAGCGAAAGGGTCGCAGATACGCAGTATTTT.

This clonotype has at least ten counts. This chain uses TRBV4-1 with TRBJ1-2; 9 bases map to TRBD1. There are 15 residues in the CDR3. The ends lost 2 bases at V and 6 bases at J; junction bases unmatched: 7. Germline V gives CDR1 MGHRA, CDR2 YSYEKL. This CDR3 is CASSQLQGARDGYTF. The CDR3 DNA reads as TGCGCCAGCAGCCAACTACAGGGGGCGCGGGATGGCTACACCTTC.